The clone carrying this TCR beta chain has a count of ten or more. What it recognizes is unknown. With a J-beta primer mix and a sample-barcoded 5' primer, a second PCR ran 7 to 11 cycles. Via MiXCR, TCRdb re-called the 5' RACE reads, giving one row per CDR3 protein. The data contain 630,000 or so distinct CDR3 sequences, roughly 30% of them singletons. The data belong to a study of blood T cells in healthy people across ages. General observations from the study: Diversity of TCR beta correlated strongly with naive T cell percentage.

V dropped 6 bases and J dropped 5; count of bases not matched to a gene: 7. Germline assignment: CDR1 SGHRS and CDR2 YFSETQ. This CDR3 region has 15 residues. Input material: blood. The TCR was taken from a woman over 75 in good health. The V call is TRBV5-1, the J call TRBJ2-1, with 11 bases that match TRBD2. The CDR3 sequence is CASNPSGGIDNEQFF. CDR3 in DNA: TGCGCCAGCAACCCTAGCGGGGGGATCGACAATGAGCAGTTCTTC.